Here is one T cell receptor beta chain with its context. The specificity of this receptor is unknown. One base away there is no much larger clone; base qualities are not given. For sequencing of the TCRbeta CDR3 region, genomic DNA was extracted from the sorted cells. TCRbeta CDR3 regions were sequenced using the immunoSEQ Assay. As stored in TCRdb, this immuneACCESS dataset retains in-frame rearrangements with V and J assigned. A fraction of the clones does not appear; measured against another copy, unresolved V genes explain less than half of the discrepancy, and the remainder lacks a known reason. The sample yields 35,000 to 45,000 clones; roughly 87% were counted once. Together, the top ten hold roughly 20% of the sample. From the cysteine through the phenylalanine, the CDR3 covers 16 amino acids. The only DNA kept is the CDR3, 48 bases in frame from the first base. The germline V gene supplies CDR1 MGHRA and CDR2 YSYEKL. A distance of 11 bases separates the germline ends of V and J, which lose 0 bases and 0 bases respectively.

The trial excluded patients who had a history of autoimmune disease or were on systemic immunosuppression. Peripheral blood for TCR sequencing was drawn from every dose cohort at baseline, at cycle 4 day 1 and at cycle 7 day 1. Samples were obtained from an open-label, multicenter, first-in-human phase I dose-escalation trial of ivuxolimab. The trial enrolled adults with locally advanced or metastatic head and neck squamous cell, hepatocellular, melanoma or renal cell carcinoma. Before TCR sequencing, CD4+ and CD8+ T cells were separately sorted from peripheral blood. This sample is drawn from a study of OX40 agonist ivuxolimab in advanced cancers. Study-level background: The costimulatory receptor OX40 (CD134) was targeted by ivuxolimab, a fully human IgG2 agonistic monoclonal antibody. Intravenous ivuxolimab was administered to patients every 2 weeks at six dose levels: 0.01, 0.1, 0.3, 1.5, 3 and 10 mg/kg. In the dose-escalation cohort, 82.7% of patients were male, and the mean age was approximately 55 years, with a range of about 23 to 85. Peripheral TCRbeta sequencing aimed to test whether ivuxolimab altered TCR sequence diversity and caused clonal T-cell expansion. The monotherapy dose-escalation portion (N ≈ 57 patients) of the phase I ivuxolimab trial is reported in the paper. Patients were allowed to have had prior anti-PD-1, anti-PD-L1 or anti-CTLA-4 therapy, and about 40% of the dose-escalation patients had been treated with checkpoint inhibitors. Of the approximately 50 dose-escalation patients, hepatocellular carcinoma was present in about 20, melanoma in around 15, renal cell carcinoma in 9 and head and neck cancer in 9. Three dose-escalation patients achieved partial responses, one with hepatocellular carcinoma and two with cutaneous melanoma. Results the study describes overall, beyond this receptor: At doses of 0.1 to 3.0 mg/kg, clonal expansion of both CD4+ and CD8+ blood T cells was observed from baseline to week 6. After ivuxolimab, CD8+ T cells had more expanded clones than CD4+ T cells on average. Low levels of normalized T-cell clonal expansion were also shown by some nonresponding patients. The antigen specificity of the peripheral T cells that underwent clonal expansion was not determined. Partial responders in the 0.1-3.0 mg/kg groups had among the lowest normalized peripheral clonal expansion, especially among CD8+ T cells.

In this chain, TRBV4-1 is recombined with TRBJ1-2; TRBD1 could be the D gene, as 6 bases match. The TCR comes from an adult with an advanced solid tumor such as melanoma, head and neck, liver or kidney cancer. Sequencing used CD4+ or CD8+ T cells sorted from blood, obtained in a trial of the OX40 agonist ivuxolimab. The bases are TGCGCCAGCAGCCAAGATACCAGGACAGCTAACTATGGCTACACCTTC. The resulting protein is CASSQDTRTANYGYTF.